This T cell receptor (beta chain) was identified during a study of OX40 agonist ivuxolimab in advanced cancers. CDR1 and CDR2 (germline): MGHDK, SYGVNS. V lost 5 bases and J lost 10, with 19 bases in between. CDR3 length equals 14 residues. The assay was immunoSEQ multiplex PCR, and TCRdb's table has in-frame clones only and misses some. The data hold approximately 21,000 clones, with around 82% observed a single time. This sequence originates from an adult with an advanced solid tumor such as melanoma, head and neck, liver or kidney cancer. The chain couples TRBV25-1 to TRBJ2-3; TRBD1 or TRBD2 may be the D gene (6 bases each). Sequenced material: CD4+ or CD8+ T cells sorted from blood, taken in a trial of the OX40 agonist ivuxolimab. CDR3 nucleotide sequence: TGTGCCAGCAGTTCGCCCGGGGGCGCGGTAGCGCAGTATTTT. This translates into CASSSPGGAVAQYF.